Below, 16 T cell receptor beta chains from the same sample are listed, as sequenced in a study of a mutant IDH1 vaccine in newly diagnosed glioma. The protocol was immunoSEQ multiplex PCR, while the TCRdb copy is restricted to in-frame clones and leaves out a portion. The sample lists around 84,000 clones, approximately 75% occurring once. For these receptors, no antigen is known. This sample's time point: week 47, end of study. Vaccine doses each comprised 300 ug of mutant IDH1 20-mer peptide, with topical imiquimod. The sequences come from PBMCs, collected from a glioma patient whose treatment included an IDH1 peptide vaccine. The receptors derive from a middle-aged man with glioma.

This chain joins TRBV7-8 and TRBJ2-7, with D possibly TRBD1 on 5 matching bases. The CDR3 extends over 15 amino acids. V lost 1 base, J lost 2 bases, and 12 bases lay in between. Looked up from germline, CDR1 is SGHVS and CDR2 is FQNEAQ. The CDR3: CASSLGRGRTYEQYF. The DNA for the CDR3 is TGTGCCAGCAGCTTAGGAAGGGGCCGGACCTACGAGCAGTACTTC.

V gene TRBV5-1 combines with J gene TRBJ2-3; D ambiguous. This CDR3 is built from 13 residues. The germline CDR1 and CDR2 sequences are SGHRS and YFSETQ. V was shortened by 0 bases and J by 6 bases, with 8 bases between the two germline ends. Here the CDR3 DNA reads TGCGCCAGCAGCTTGGGGAGCTTTGATACGCAGTATTTT. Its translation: CASSLGSFDTQYF.

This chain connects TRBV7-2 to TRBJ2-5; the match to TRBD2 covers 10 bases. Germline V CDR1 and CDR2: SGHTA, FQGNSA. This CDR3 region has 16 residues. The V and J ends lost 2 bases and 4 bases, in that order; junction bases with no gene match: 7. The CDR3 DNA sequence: TGTGCCAGCAGCTTAATGAGCGGGGGGGCCCGAGAGACCCAGTACTTC. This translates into CASSLMSGGARETQYF.

As DNA, the CDR3 is TGTGCCAGCAGCCCCCGGACAGGGGGCGAGTATGGCTACACCTTC. It codes for CASSPRTGGEYGYTF. This rearrangement joins TRBV9 to TRBJ1-2; 11 positions match TRBD1. CDR3 size: 15 residues. Trimming at V came to 4 bases and at J to 5 bases, leaving 7 bases not matched to a gene. The germline V gene has CDR1 SGDLS and CDR2 YYNGEE.

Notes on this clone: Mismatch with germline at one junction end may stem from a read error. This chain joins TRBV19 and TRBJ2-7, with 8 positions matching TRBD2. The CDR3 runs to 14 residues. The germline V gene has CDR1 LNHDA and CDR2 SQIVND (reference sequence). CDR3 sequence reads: CASSTQSGGLDKDF. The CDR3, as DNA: TGTGCCAGTAGTACCCAATCTGGGGGACTAGACAAGGACTTC.

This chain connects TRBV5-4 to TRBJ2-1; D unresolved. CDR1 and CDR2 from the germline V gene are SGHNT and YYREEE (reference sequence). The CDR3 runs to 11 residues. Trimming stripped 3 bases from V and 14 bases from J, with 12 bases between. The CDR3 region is CASSSAREKFF. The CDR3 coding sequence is TGTGCCAGCAGCTCAGCCCGCGAGAAGTTCTTC.

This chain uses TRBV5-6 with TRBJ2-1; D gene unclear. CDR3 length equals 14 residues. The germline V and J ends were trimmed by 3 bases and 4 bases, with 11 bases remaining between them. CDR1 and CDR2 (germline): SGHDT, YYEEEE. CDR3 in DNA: TGTGCCAGCAGCTCAGAGCCGAATTACAATGAGCAGTTCTTC. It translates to CASSSEPNYNEQFF.

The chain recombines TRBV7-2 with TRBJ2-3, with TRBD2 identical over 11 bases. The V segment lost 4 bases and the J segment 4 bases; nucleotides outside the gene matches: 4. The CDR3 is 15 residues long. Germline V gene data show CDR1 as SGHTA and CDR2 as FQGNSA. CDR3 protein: CASSSPGLAADTQYF. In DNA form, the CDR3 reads TGTGCCAGCAGCTCGCCGGGACTAGCGGCAGATACGCAGTATTTT. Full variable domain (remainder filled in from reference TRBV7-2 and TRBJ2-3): GAGVSQSPSNKVTEKGKDVELRCDPISGHTALYWYRQSLGQGLEFLIYFQGNSAPDKSGLPSDRFSAERTGGSVSTLTIQRTQQEDSAVYLCASSSPGLAADTQYFGPGTRLTVL.

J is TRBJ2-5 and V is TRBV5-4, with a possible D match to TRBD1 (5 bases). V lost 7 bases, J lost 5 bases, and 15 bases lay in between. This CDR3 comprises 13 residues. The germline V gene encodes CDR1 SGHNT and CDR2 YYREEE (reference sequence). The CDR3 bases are TGTGCCAGCGGTATGGGGCTTCGGGAGACCCAGTACTTC. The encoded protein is CASGMGLRETQYF.

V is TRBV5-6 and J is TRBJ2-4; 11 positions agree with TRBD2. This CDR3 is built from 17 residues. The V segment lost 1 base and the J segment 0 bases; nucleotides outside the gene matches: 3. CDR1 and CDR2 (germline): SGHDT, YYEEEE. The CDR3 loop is CASSLLAGGLAKNIQYF. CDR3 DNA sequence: TGTGCCAGCAGCTTGCTAGCGGGGGGCCTAGCCAAAAACATTCAGTACTTC.

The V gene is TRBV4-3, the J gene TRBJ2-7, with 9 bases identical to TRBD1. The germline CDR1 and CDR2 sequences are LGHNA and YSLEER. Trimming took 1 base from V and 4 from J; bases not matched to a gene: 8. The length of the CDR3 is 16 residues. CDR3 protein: CASSQGTRDREYEQYF. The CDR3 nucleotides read TGCGCCAGCAGCCAAGGTACGAGGGACAGGGAATACGAGCAGTACTTC.

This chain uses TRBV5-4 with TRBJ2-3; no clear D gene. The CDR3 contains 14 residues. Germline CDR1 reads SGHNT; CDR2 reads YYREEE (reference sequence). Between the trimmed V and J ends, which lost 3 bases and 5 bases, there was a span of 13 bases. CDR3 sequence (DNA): TGTGCCAGCAGCTCAGACCCAAGGAGAGATACGCAGTATTTT. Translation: CASSSDPRRDTQYF. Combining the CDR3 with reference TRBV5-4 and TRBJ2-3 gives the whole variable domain ETGVTQSPTHLIKTRGQQVTLRCSSQSGHNTVSWYQQALGQGPQFIFQYYREEENGRGNFPPRFSGLQFPNYSSELNVNALELDDSALYLCASSSDPRRDTQYFGPGTRLTVL.

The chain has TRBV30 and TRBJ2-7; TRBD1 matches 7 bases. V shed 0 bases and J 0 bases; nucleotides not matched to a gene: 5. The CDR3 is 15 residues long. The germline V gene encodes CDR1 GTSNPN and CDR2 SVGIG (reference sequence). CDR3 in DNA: TGTGCCTGGAGTGTTCAGGGGGTGAGCTCCTACGAGCAGTACTTC. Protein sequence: CAWSVQGVSSYEQYF.

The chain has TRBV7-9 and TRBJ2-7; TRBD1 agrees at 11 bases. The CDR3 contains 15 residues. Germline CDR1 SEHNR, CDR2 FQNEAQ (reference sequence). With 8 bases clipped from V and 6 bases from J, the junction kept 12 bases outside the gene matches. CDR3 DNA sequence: TGTGCCAGCGGCGGACAGGGGGCCGTTTCGCTCGAGCAGTACTTC. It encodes CASGGQGAVSLEQYF.

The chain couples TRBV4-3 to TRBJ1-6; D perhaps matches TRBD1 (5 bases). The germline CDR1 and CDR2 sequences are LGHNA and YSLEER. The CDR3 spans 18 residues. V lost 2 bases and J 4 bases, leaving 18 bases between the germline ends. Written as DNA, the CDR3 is TGCGCCAGCAGCCAAAAAGGCGCGGGGGGTGGATATAATTCACCCCTCCACTTT. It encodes CASSQKGAGGGYNSPLHF.

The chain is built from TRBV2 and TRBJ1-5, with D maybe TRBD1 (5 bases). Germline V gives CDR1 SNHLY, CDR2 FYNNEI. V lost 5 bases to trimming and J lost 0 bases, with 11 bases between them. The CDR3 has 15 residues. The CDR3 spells CASSYRSYSNQPQHF. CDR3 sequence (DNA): TGTGCCAGCAGTTACAGGTCCTATAGCAATCAGCCCCAGCATTTT.